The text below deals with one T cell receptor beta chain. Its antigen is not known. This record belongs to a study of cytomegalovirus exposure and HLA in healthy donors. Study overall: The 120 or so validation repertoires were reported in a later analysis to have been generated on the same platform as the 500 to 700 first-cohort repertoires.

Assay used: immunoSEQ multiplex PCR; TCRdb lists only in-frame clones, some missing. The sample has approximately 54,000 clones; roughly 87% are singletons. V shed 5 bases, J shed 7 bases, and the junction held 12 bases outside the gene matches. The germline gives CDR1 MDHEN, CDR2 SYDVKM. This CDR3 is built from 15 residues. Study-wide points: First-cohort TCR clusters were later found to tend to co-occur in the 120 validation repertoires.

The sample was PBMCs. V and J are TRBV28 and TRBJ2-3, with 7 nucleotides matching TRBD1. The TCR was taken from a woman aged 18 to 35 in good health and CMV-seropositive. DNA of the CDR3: TGTGCCAGCAGTACCCAACGACAGGGTTTCTATACGCAGTATTTT. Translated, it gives CASSTQRQGFYTQYF.